This entry lists 26 T cell receptor beta chains sequenced from one sample in a study of T cells in Graves' hyperthyroidism and ophthalmopathy. The CDR3 regions of TCR beta were amplified from RNA transcripts. The TCR CDR3 first-round RT-PCR relied on the HTBI primer set. TCRdb used MiXCR to reprocess the multiplex PCR reads, holding one entry per CDR3 protein. Of approximately 400,000 distinct CDR3 sequences listed, around 14% are singletons. Sequencing was performed on blood. The receptors derive from a woman in her sixties or seventies with Graves' hyperthyroidism.

This clonotype was found many times. This sequence joins TRBV28 and TRBJ1-1, with a weak D call TRBD1 (5 bases). Per the germline V gene, CDR1 is MDHEN and CDR2 is SYDVKM. The CDR3 is made up of 13 amino acids. Trimming shortened V by 6 bases and J by 1 base, and 9 bases separated the two germline ends. The CDR3 DNA follows: TGTGCCAGCAGAACGAGGGGGAACACTGAAGCTTTCTTT. Protein product: CASRTRGNTEAFF. The whole variable domain, remainder taken from reference TRBV28 and TRBJ1-1, is DVKVTQSSRYLVKRTGEKVFLECVQDMDHENMFWYRQDPGLGLRLIYFSYDVKMKEKGDIPEGYSVSREKKERFSLILESASTNQTSMYLCASRTRGNTEAFFGQGTRLTVV.

Details on this clonotype: Given a much more abundant clone one base away, this may be a read error. V and J are TRBV18 and TRBJ2-7; unclear D gene. TRBJ2-1 matches the DNA end more closely, so the J call is doubtful. Germline CDR1 reads KGHSH; CDR2 reads LQKENI. The CDR3 length is 13 residues. CDR3 sequence (DNA): TGTGCCAGCTCACCACCGTCAGCCTACGAGCAGTTCTTC. It is translated as CASSPPSAYEQFF.

This clonotype came up many times. V is TRBV4-1 and J is TRBJ2-5; D unresolved. Germline CDR1 is MGHRA and CDR2 is YSYEKL. The V gene lost 1 base and the J gene lost 3 bases, with 3 bases spanning the gap. The CDR3 is made up of 12 amino acids. CDR3 nucleotide sequence: TGCGCCAGCAGCCAAGCCGAAGAGACCCAGTACTTC. It is translated as CASSQAEETQYF.

With respect to this clonotype: Given a much more abundant clone one base away, this may be a read error. This chain's CDR3 is CASSGPGYEQHF. The CDR3, as DNA: TGTGCCAGCAGCGGACCCGGCTACGAGCAGCACTTC. V gene TRBV7-9 combines with J gene TRBJ2-7; D is unresolved. The CDR3 extends over 12 amino acids. Germline V gene sequence: CDR1 SEHNR, CDR2 FQNEAQ (reference sequence).

This sequence joins TRBV5-1 and TRBJ2-3, with D perhaps given as TRBD1 or TRBD2 (5 bases each). This CDR3 has 16 residues. Germline V lookup: CDR1 SGHRS, CDR2 YFSETQ. Trimming cost V 3 bases and J 4 bases, with 18 bases left between them. The CDR3 protein is CASSWRAGSMADTQYF. In DNA, the CDR3 is TGCGCCAGCAGCTGGCGGGCAGGGTCAATGGCAGATACGCAGTATTTT.

V gene TRBV12-3 or TRBV12-4 combines with J gene TRBJ2-1, with 7 bases that match TRBD2. The CDR3 is 18 amino acids. Losses at the gene ends were 2 bases for V and 5 bases for J; bases not matched to a gene: 15. CDR3 sequence (DNA): TGTGCCAGCAGTTTACGGCTGTTGGGGGGGAAGAGGGACAATGAGCAGTTCTTC. It is translated as CASSLRLLGGKRDNEQFF.

Worth noting for this clonotype: The junction shows a germline mismatch at one end, possibly a read error. The chain links TRBV19 to TRBJ1-1, with D perhaps matching TRBD1 (6 bases). The CDR3 consists of 13 residues. In germline, CDR1 is LNHDA, CDR2 SQIVND (reference sequence). The CDR3 sequence: CASTSPGGTRPLF. DNA of the CDR3: TGTGCCAGTACCTCCCCCGGAGGGACACGGCCGCTCTTT.

In its sample, this clonotype was seen a few times. This is likely a read error, given that the CDR3 carries no conserved phenylalanine or tryptophan at its end. V is TRBV10-3 and J is TRBJ1-1, with 9 bases that match TRBD1. The CDR3 totals 13 residues. V shed 11 bases and J 4 bases; nucleotides not matched to a gene: 8. Germline loops: CDR1 ENHRY, CDR2 SYGVKD. CDR3 residues: CAAQGQGGTEAFL. The CDR3 region has the DNA TGTGCCGCCCAGGGACAGGGCGGCACTGAAGCTTTCCTT.

The chain is built from TRBV4-1 and TRBJ1-4; D might be TRBD1 (5 bases). V shed 4 bases and J shed 6 bases, with 18 bases lying between them. Germline CDR1 and CDR2: MGHRA and YSYEKL. The CDR3 is 16 residues long. The CDR3 loop is CASSPMRGRRYEKLFF. In nucleotides, the CDR3 is TGCGCCAGCAGCCCGATGCGGGGCAGGAGATATGAAAAACTGTTTTTT.

This clonotype was seen ten or more times. The DNA for the CDR3 is TGTGCCAGCAGCCAAGGGGGACAGGGGAATTCACCCCTCCACTTT. Protein: CASSQGGQGNSPLHF. The V gene is TRBV3-1, the J gene TRBJ1-6; 10 nucleotides line up with TRBD1. Germline CDR1 and CDR2: LGHDT and YNNKEL (reference sequence). V was pared by 1 base and J by 7 bases, with 1 base of the junction left unmatched. This CDR3 has 15 amino acids.

A few counts support this clonotype. The rearrangement links TRBV9 to TRBJ2-1; D perhaps matches TRBD2 (6 bases). Germline loops: CDR1 SGDLS, CDR2 YYNGEE. The length of the CDR3 is 14 residues. V was pared by 1 base and J by 7 bases, with 12 bases between. The CDR3 reads CASSVLAEPNEQFF. CDR3 nucleotides: TGTGCCAGCAGCGTATTAGCGGAGCCAAATGAGCAGTTCTTC.

The rearrangement joins TRBV10-3 to TRBJ2-5, with TRBD2 as a possible D gene (7 bases). V shed 6 bases and J shed 2 bases, with 10 bases lying between them. The CDR3 contains 13 residues. The germline CDR1 and CDR2 sequences are ENHRY and SYGVKD. The DNA of the CDR3 is TGTGCCATCAGCGGGGGGCAGCAAGAGACCCAGTACTTC. Translating it yields CAISGGQQETQYF.

This clonotype was seen many times. V is TRBV6-5 and J is TRBJ2-5; D may be TRBD1 (5 bases). The CDR3 consists of 13 residues. The germline V and J ends were trimmed by 2 bases and 5 bases, with 9 bases remaining between them. CDR1 and CDR2 (germline): MNHEY, SVGAGI. The CDR3 nucleotides read TGTGCCAGCAGTTACGGGGCAGAGGAGACCCAGTACTTC. This translates into CASSYGAEETQYF.

This clonotype was counted between two and nine times. This chain links TRBV27 with TRBJ2-7, with D possibly being TRBD1 (7 bases). This CDR3 region has 13 residues. Germline CDR1 is MNHEY and CDR2 is SMNVEV (reference sequence). Trimming removed 2 bases from V and 5 bases from J, with 10 bases in between. The CDR3 protein is CASSLQGEDEQYF. Here the CDR3 DNA reads TGTGCCAGCAGTTTACAGGGGGAGGACGAGCAGTACTTC.

V and J are TRBV10-3 and TRBJ1-4; D may be TRBD1 (6 bases). Trimming shortened V by 4 bases and J by 10 bases, and 19 bases separated the two germline ends. The germline V gene has CDR1 ENHRY and CDR2 SYGVKD. CDR3 size: 15 residues. The CDR3 is CAISVTGTVGGKLFF. The CDR3 bases are TGTGCCATCAGTGTAACCGGGACGGTAGGGGGAAAACTGTTTTTT.

This clonotype appeared once. The rearrangement uses TRBV19 and TRBJ2-2; 9 bases are a match to TRBD1. CDR1 is LNHDA and CDR2 is SQIVND in the germline V gene (reference sequence). The ends lost 5 bases at V and 4 bases at J; junction bases unmatched: 5. CDR3 length equals 15 residues. The CDR3 DNA follows: TGTGCCAGTAGTTCGGGACAGGGCAGCACCGGGGAGCTGTTTTTT. Its translation: CASSSGQGSTGELFF.

This clonotype was recorded at least ten times. The chain combines TRBV5-1 with TRBJ2-3; 7 bases line up with TRBD1. This CDR3 spans 15 amino acids. Losses at the gene ends were 4 bases for V and 3 bases for J; bases not matched to a gene: 8. Germline V lookup: CDR1 SGHRS, CDR2 YFSETQ. The CDR3 DNA sequence: TGCGCCAGCAGCGTACAGGGGTTTAAGACAGATACGCAGTATTTT. It translates to CASSVQGFKTDTQYF.

This clonotype was seen many times. CDR3 loop: CASSYSGTTAVRQYF. CDR3 DNA: TGTGCCAGCAGTTACTCCGGGACTACGGCCGTGCGGCAGTACTTC. The genes are TRBV6-2 or TRBV6-3 and TRBJ2-7; 7 bases are a match to TRBD2. The V segment lost 0 bases and the J segment 9 bases; nucleotides outside the gene matches: 11. Germline V lookup: CDR1 MNHEY, CDR2 SVGEGT. This CDR3 spans 15 amino acids.

This clonotype has a count of ten or more. V usage is TRBV6-1 and J usage is TRBJ1-1; 8 nucleotides match TRBD1. Germline lookup yields CDR1 MNHNS and CDR2 SASEGT. V lost 5 bases, J lost 3 bases, and 5 bases stayed unmatched. The CDR3 loop spans 14 amino acids. The CDR3 DNA sequence: TGTGCCAGCAGTCCCTACAGGGGGGACACTGAAGCTTTCTTT. This translates into CASSPYRGDTEAFF.

This chain uses TRBV7-9 with TRBJ2-5; 8 bases are a match to TRBD1. The CDR3 length is 17 residues. Trimming cost V 5 bases and J 0 bases; bases outside gene matches: 11. Per germline, CDR1 SEHNR and CDR2 FQNEAQ (reference sequence). The CDR3 DNA follows: TGTGCCAGCAGCCCGACAGGGGTAGGGGTATACCAAGAGACCCAGTACTTC. The encoded protein is CASSPTGVGVYQETQYF.

In its sample, this clonotype was seen many times. This sequence joins TRBV11-1 and TRBJ2-7; 8 bases agree with TRBD2. CDR3 length: 14 residues. With 7 bases clipped from V and 0 bases from J, the junction kept 5 bases outside the gene matches. In germline, CDR1 is SGHAT, CDR2 FQDESV (reference sequence). The DNA of the CDR3 is TGTGCCAGCAAACGCAGCGGGAGCTCCTACGAGCAGTACTTC. This sequence encodes CASKRSGSSYEQYF.

Many counts were recorded for this clonotype. The chain is built from TRBV5-1 and TRBJ1-3, with D hard to call. The CDR3 covers 16 residues. Germline-derived CDR1 and CDR2 are SGHRS and YFSETQ. Trimming took 4 bases from V and 0 from J, leaving 14 bases between them. The CDR3 spells CASSREDGHSGNTIYF. The DNA of the CDR3 is TGCGCCAGCAGCCGGGAGGACGGCCACTCTGGAAACACCATATATTTT.

This clonotype appeared many times. A read error may explain this, as a much larger clone is one base away. The chain couples TRBV12-3 or TRBV12-4 to TRBJ2-5; D is ambiguous. This CDR3 has 14 amino acids. The V end lost 6 bases, the J end lost 1 base, and 12 bases lay between the germline ends. CDR3 DNA: TGTGCCAGCAGCTCCGACTTGGGCCAAGAGACCCAGTACTTC. Amino acids: CASSSDLGQETQYF.

Many counts were recorded for this clonotype. The gene calls are TRBV28 and TRBJ2-3; possible D gene TRBD2, 6 bases. The CDR3 has 13 residues. The germline V and J ends were trimmed by 6 bases and 8 bases, with 15 bases remaining between them. The germline V gene has CDR1 MDHEN and CDR2 SYDVKM. CDR3 sequence reads: CASRDGSGVTQYF. DNA for the CDR3: TGTGCCAGCAGAGACGGGAGTGGGGTTACGCAGTATTTT.

This clonotype was detected many times. V and J are TRBV5-1 and TRBJ2-1, with 15 positions matching TRBD2. The junction had 8 bases not matched to a gene; V was cut back by 2 bases and J by 8 bases. This CDR3 comprises 17 residues. The germline gives CDR1 SGHRS, CDR2 YFSETQ. DNA of the CDR3: TGCGCCAGCAGCTTTAGGACTAGCGGGAGGGCCGGCGATGAGCAGTTCTTC. Encoded protein: CASSFRTSGRAGDEQFF.

In this sample, this clonotype turned up many times. The chain links TRBV6-2 or TRBV6-3 to TRBJ2-5; TRBD1 is a possible D gene (7 bases). V was clipped by 2 bases and J by 5 bases, with 12 bases between them. Per the germline V gene, CDR1 is MNHEY and CDR2 is SVGEGT. The CDR3 is 14 residues long. The CDR3 nucleotides are TGTGCCAGCAGTTACGCGGGACAGCGGGAGACCCAGTACTTC. Its protein is CASSYAGQRETQYF.